This passage covers 7 T cell receptor beta chains from one sample sequenced in a study of PD-L1 blockade in urothelial cancer. Sample time point: pretreatment peripheral blood. Assay used: immunoSEQ multiplex PCR; TCRdb lists only in-frame clones, some missing. The table records 130,000 or so clones, 70% to 85% of them present only once. Specimen: PBMCs, collected around atezolizumab (anti-PD-L1) treatment. The receptors come from a man aged 45-60 years with urothelial cancer.

The chain couples TRBV11-2 to TRBJ1-2; a weak D match, TRBD1 (5 bases). Germline V gene lookup returns CDR1 SGHAT and CDR2 FQNNGV. Trimming removed 5 bases at V and 6 bases at J, with 13 bases between. There are 13 residues in the CDR3. This CDR3 is CASSPVGGDGYTF. DNA of the CDR3: TGTGCCAGCAGCCCAGTCGGGGGGGATGGCTACACCTTC.

The CDR3 nucleotides read TGTGCCAGCAGCTCGACAGGGTCGCAGTACTTC. It yields the protein CASSSTGSQYF. The chain links TRBV11-3 to TRBJ2-5, with 7 positions matching TRBD1. Germline trimming cut 4 bases from V and 11 bases from J; bases unmatched to any gene: 4. The germline V gene has CDR1 SGHNT and CDR2 YENEEA. The CDR3 runs 11 residues.

The V and J genes are TRBV7-9 and TRBJ2-2; D remains ambiguous. Germline assignment: CDR1 SEHNR and CDR2 FQNEAQ (reference sequence). The CDR3 contains 12 residues. V was trimmed by 1 base and J by 7 bases, leaving 4 bases between them. In DNA, the CDR3 is TGTGCCAGCAGCTTAGTCTTCGGGGAGCTGTTTTTT. It yields the protein CASSLVFGELFF.

This sequence joins TRBV6-5 and TRBJ1-2; D unresolved. V shed 0 bases and J shed 7 bases, with 9 bases lying between them. Germline lookup yields CDR1 MNHEY and CDR2 SVGAGI. CDR3 length: 13 residues. The DNA of the CDR3 is TGTGCCAGCAGTTACTCTTCGGGATTTGGCTACACCTTC. Residues: CASSYSSGFGYTF.

This clone was counted once. The rearrangement joins TRBV18 to TRBJ2-7; 11 nucleotides agree with TRBD2. The CDR3 consists of 16 residues. Germline V lookup: CDR1 KGHSH, CDR2 LQKENI. V dropped 2 bases and J dropped 6; count of bases not matched to a gene: 9. The CDR3 reads CASSPNTSGRLAEQYF. As DNA, the CDR3 is TGTGCCAGCTCACCAAACACTAGCGGGAGACTGGCCGAGCAGTACTTC. Full variable domain (outside the CDR3, taken from reference TRBV18 and TRBJ2-7): NAGVMQNPRHLVRRRGQEARLRCSPMKGHSHVYWYRQLPEEGLKFMVYLQKENIIDESGMPKERFSAEFPKEGPSILRIQQVVRGDSAAYFCASSPNTSGRLAEQYFGPGTRLTVT.

In this sample, this clone turned up once. V gene TRBV29-1 combines with J gene TRBJ2-7; 8 bases map to TRBD1. The CDR3 has 15 amino acids. V trimming: 4 bases; J trimming: 2 bases; junction bases outside the gene matches: 10. CDR1 is SQVTM, CDR2 ANQGSEA, per germline. For the CDR3, the DNA is TGCAGCGTTGTGAGTTTGCTACAGGGGGCCTACGAGCAGTACTTC. Translation: CSVVSLLQGAYEQYF.

This clone was counted only a few times. The chain's CDR3 is CASRSSGYTF. CDR3 in DNA: TGCGCCAGCAGGAGTAGTGGCTACACCTTC. This sequence joins TRBV10-1 and TRBJ1-2; D is undetermined. V was cut by 6 bases and J by 7 bases, with 6 bases left in between. Germline CDR1 reads WNHNN; CDR2 reads SYGVQD (reference sequence). There are 10 residues in the CDR3.